The 27 T cell receptor beta chains given below trace back to one sample, sequenced in a study of T-cell reconstitution after alpha-beta-depleted transplantation in children. Preparation of the TCRbeta library was carried out with unique molecular identifiers. TCRdb passed the PCR reads through MiXCR, listing each CDR3 protein once. This repertoire shows over 300,000 distinct CDR3 sequences, approximately 10% found once; its top ten account for 2% to 2.5%. This specimen consisted of PBMCs from the stem cell graft donor, obtained from the stem cell graft. All receptors come from a human donor who donated a stem cell graft to a child with acute lymphoblastic leukemia.

The V gene is TRBV20-1, the J gene TRBJ2-2; D may be TRBD1 (6 bases). Germline loops: CDR1 DFQATT, CDR2 SNEGSKA (reference sequence). This CDR3 has 15 amino acids. Trimming left V 1 base short and J 0 bases short, with 9 bases between. The CDR3, as DNA: TGCAGTGCTAGAGGGGGACAATCGAACACCGGGGAGCTGTTTTTT. Translating gives CSARGGQSNTGELFF.

J is TRBJ2-1 and V is TRBV12-3 or TRBV12-4; no definite D call. Deletions cut 8 bases from V and 2 bases from J, with 7 bases between. There are 12 residues in the CDR3. CDR3 residues: CASRSPYNEQFF. The CDR3 region has the DNA TGTGCCAGCCGGAGCCCCTACAATGAGCAGTTCTTC.

CDR3 in DNA: TGTGCCATCAGTGAGTCCAGCGGGGGAATCTACGAGCAGTACTTC. Translating it yields CAISESSGGIYEQYF. The chain couples TRBV10-3 to TRBJ2-7, with 8 nucleotides matching TRBD2. Per germline, CDR1 ENHRY and CDR2 SYGVKD. J gave up 3 bases and V 0 bases, and 4 bases lay outside the gene matches. The CDR3 extends over 15 amino acids.

The CDR3 loop reads CASKGASYNEQFF. The CDR3 DNA reads as TGTGCCAGCAAGGGGGCATCGTACAATGAGCAGTTCTTC. The rearrangement uses TRBV12-3 or TRBV12-4 and TRBJ2-1, with 7 bases lining up with TRBD1. V shed 7 bases and J 4 bases; nucleotides not matched to a gene: 4. The CDR3 is 13 amino acids.

The table lists this clonotype with a few counts. V is TRBV5-1 and J is TRBJ2-7; 7 bases align to TRBD2. Trimming at V came to 4 bases and at J to 2 bases, leaving 12 bases not matched to a gene. CDR1 is SGHRS, CDR2 YFSETQ, per germline. The CDR3 spans 16 residues. The CDR3 sequence is CASSAPREGRAYEQYF. The CDR3 nucleotides are TGCGCCAGCAGCGCGCCAAGGGAGGGCCGCGCCTACGAGCAGTACTTC.

This clonotype was counted many times. The rearrangement uses TRBV18 and TRBJ2-5; no definite D call. CDR1 is KGHSH, CDR2 LQKENI, per germline. The CDR3 loop spans 13 amino acids. The V end lost 2 bases, the J end lost 5 bases, and 9 bases lay between the germline ends. The CDR3 DNA follows: TGTGCCAGCTCACCAGGCGCGAAGGAGACCCAGTACTTC. This sequence encodes CASSPGAKETQYF.

V gene TRBV7-8 combines with J gene TRBJ2-1, with 7 bases lining up with TRBD2. Germline-derived CDR1 and CDR2 are SGHVS and FQNEAQ. V gave up 4 bases and J gave up 10 bases; unmatched junction bases: 7. The CDR3 has 13 residues. CDR3 bases: TGTGCCAGCAGCTGGCAGGGAGGGGAGGAGCAGTTCTTC. Its translation is CASSWQGGEEQFF.

This clonotype has a count of ten or more. J is TRBJ2-5 and V is TRBV9, with 9 bases fitting TRBD1. V lost 3 bases, J lost 5 bases, and 8 bases stayed unmatched. Per the germline V gene, CDR1 is SGDLS and CDR2 is YYNGEE. The CDR3 totals 15 residues. The CDR3 coding sequence is TGTGCCAGCAGCGGCTCGGGACAGGGAGGCGAGACCCAGTACTTC. This encodes CASSGSGQGGETQYF. Supplemented by reference TRBV9 and TRBJ2-5, the full variable domain reads DSGVTQTPKHLITATGQRVTLRCSPRSGDLSVYWYQQSLDQGLQFLIQYYNGEERAKGNILERFSAQQFPDLHSELNLSSLELGDSALYFCASSGSGQGGETQYFGPGTRLLVL.

This clonotype was observed a handful of times. This rearrangement joins TRBV20-1 to TRBJ1-1; D not certain. Germline V lookup: CDR1 DFQATT, CDR2 SNEGSKA (reference sequence). Trimming pared 5 bases from V and 1 base from J, leaving 11 bases between. CDR3 size: 13 residues. The CDR3 spells CSALGAGNTEAFF. CDR3 DNA: TGCAGTGCTCTCGGTGCAGGGAACACTGAAGCTTTCTTT.

This clonotype was seen a handful of times. This chain uses TRBV25-1 with TRBJ1-2; no clear D. Trimming took 2 bases from V and 1 from J, leaving 5 bases between them. The germline V gene has CDR1 MGHDK and CDR2 SYGVNS. The CDR3 is 13 residues long. The chain's CDR3 is CASSEQYNYGYTF. The CDR3 nucleotides are TGTGCCAGCAGTGAACAATATAACTATGGCTACACCTTC.

This clonotype was recorded at least ten times. The chain joins TRBV27 to TRBJ2-3; unclear D gene. V lost 6 bases to trimming and J lost 1 base, with 5 bases between them. The CDR3 has 12 amino acids. The germline V gene has CDR1 MNHEY and CDR2 SMNVEV (reference sequence). CDR3 residues: CASSRRTDTQYF. The CDR3 DNA sequence: TGTGCCAGCAGCCGACGCACAGATACGCAGTATTTT.

This clonotype was recorded at least ten times. This rearrangement joins TRBV7-8 to TRBJ2-7, with 11 bases matching TRBD1. The CDR3 covers 14 residues. The germline V gene has CDR1 SGHVS and CDR2 FQNEAQ. Losses at the gene ends were 5 bases for V and 5 bases for J; bases not matched to a gene: 5. The CDR3 DNA is TGTGCCAGCAGCCTTCGGACAGGGGGCCACGAGCAGTACTTC. Its translation: CASSLRTGGHEQYF.

The chain links TRBV29-1 to TRBJ1-1; D remains unclear. The germline V gene has CDR1 SQVTM and CDR2 ANQGSEA. Trimming took off 6 bases at V and 4 bases at J, with 9 bases between the two ends. This CDR3 has 11 residues. The CDR3 loop is CSVPRGTEAFF. CDR3 sequence (DNA): TGCAGCGTCCCACGGGGCACTGAAGCTTTCTTT.

This clonotype has just a few counts. This chain uses TRBV12-3 or TRBV12-4 with TRBJ2-1; D gene uncertain. The CDR3 is 15 amino acids. The V and J ends lost 3 bases and 6 bases respectively, with 15 bases between them. The CDR3 here is CASSFLTQASNEQFF. The CDR3 region has the DNA TGTGCCAGCAGTTTCCTCACCCAAGCCTCCAATGAGCAGTTCTTC.

The chain combines TRBV5-1 with TRBJ2-3; D might be TRBD1 or TRBD2, each matching 6 bases. The ends were cut back, 5 bases at V and 5 bases at J, with 18 bases in the middle. This CDR3 spans 15 amino acids. Germline values: CDR1 SGHRS, CDR2 YFSETQ. The CDR3 DNA is TGCGCCAGCAGTCTACAGGGTGTCGGGAGAGATACGCAGTATTTT. Translated, it gives CASSLQGVGRDTQYF.

This chain joins TRBV15 and TRBJ2-5, with 7 bases fitting TRBD1. Unmatched junction bases numbered 3, after V lost 0 bases and J lost 2 bases. Per germline, CDR1 LNHNV and CDR2 YYDKDF (reference sequence). This CDR3 spans 15 amino acids. Written as DNA, the CDR3 is TGTGCCACCAGCAGAGACCCGGGACAGCAAGAGACCCAGTACTTC. Its translation: CATSRDPGQQETQYF.

The gene calls are TRBV13 and TRBJ2-7, with TRBD1 as a possible D gene (6 bases). Deletions cut 4 bases from V and 2 bases from J, with 12 bases between. This CDR3 has 14 amino acids. The germline V gene encodes CDR1 PRHDT and CDR2 FYEKMQ (reference sequence). CDR3 DNA sequence: TGTGCCAGCAGCTCTTCGACAGGAGCCTACGAGCAGTACTTC. It is translated as CASSSSTGAYEQYF. The full variable domain, in which reference TRBV13 and TRBJ2-7 provide the parts outside the CDR3, is AAGVIQSPRHLIKEKRETATLKCYPIPRHDTVYWYQQGPGQDPQFLISFYEKMQSDKGSIPDRFSAQQFSDYHSELNMSSLELGDSALYFCASSSSTGAYEQYFGPGTRLTVT.

The rearrangement joins TRBV12-3 or TRBV12-4 to TRBJ2-3, with D perhaps matching TRBD2 (6 bases). This CDR3 comprises 17 residues. Trimming pared 7 bases from V and 1 base from J, leaving 21 bases between. The CDR3 region has the DNA TGTGCCAGCACTCCTCAGTATGGGTCGGGAGGCACAGATACGCAGTATTTT. The encoded protein is CASTPQYGSGGTDTQYF.

A single count supports this clonotype. The chain couples TRBV5-6 to TRBJ2-7; 15 bases are a match to TRBD2. Germline-derived CDR1 and CDR2 are SGHDT and YYEEEE. J gave up 3 bases and V 8 bases, and 6 bases lay outside the gene matches. The CDR3 is 15 amino acids. This chain's CDR3 is CARGQGLAGGYEQYF. Written as DNA, the CDR3 is TGTGCCAGGGGCCAGGGACTAGCGGGAGGCTACGAGCAGTACTTC.

This clonotype came up many times. The chain carries TRBV6-2 or TRBV6-3 and TRBJ2-2; TRBD2 matches 9 bases. This CDR3 has 16 residues. Germline lookup yields CDR1 MNHEY and CDR2 SVGEGT. Unmatched junction bases numbered 10, after V lost 6 bases and J lost 5 bases. CDR3 residues: CASSGPGLAETGELFF. In DNA, the CDR3 is TGTGCCAGCAGCGGCCCGGGACTAGCTGAGACCGGGGAGCTGTTTTTT.

The J gene is TRBJ2-7, the V gene TRBV10-3, with TRBD2 matching over 10 bases. The ends lost 7 bases at V and 2 bases at J; junction bases unmatched: 5. Per the germline V gene, CDR1 is ENHRY and CDR2 is SYGVKD. CDR3 length equals 14 residues. The CDR3 DNA reads as TGTGCCATCAAGGGGACTAGCGACACCTACGAGCAGTACTTC. Its protein product is CAIKGTSDTYEQYF.

The chain is built from TRBV11-1 and TRBJ1-5; 9 nucleotides align to TRBD1. Germline loops: CDR1 SGHAT, CDR2 FQDESV (reference sequence). V dropped 1 base and J dropped 1; count of bases not matched to a gene: 11. This CDR3 region has 19 residues. For the CDR3, the DNA is TGTGCCAGCAGCTTAGTCCCGGGACAGGGCTTCCTGAGCAATCAGCCCCAGCATTTT. Its protein product is CASSLVPGQGFLSNQPQHF.

The chain employs TRBV7-6 and TRBJ2-1, with a weak D call TRBD1 (5 bases). The CDR3 has 14 amino acids. Germline CDR1 is SGHVS and CDR2 is FNYEAQ. Deletions cut 2 bases from V and 9 bases from J, with 14 bases between. The CDR3 region is CASSLSYRGGEQFF. CDR3 in DNA: TGTGCCAGCAGCTTATCCTATAGGGGTGGTGAGCAGTTCTTC.

This clonotype was found a few times. The rearrangement joins TRBV5-1 to TRBJ2-5, with TRBD1 matching over 8 bases. V lost 3 bases to trimming and J lost 10 bases; unmatched junction nucleotides: 23. Looked up from germline, CDR1 is SGHRS and CDR2 is YFSETQ. The CDR3 is 18 amino acids. The CDR3 DNA is TGCGCCAGCAGCTGGGGGGACAGGATGGTAGTAGGGGAAACCGTCCAGTACTTC. This codes for CASSWGDRMVVGETVQYF.

There are a few counts of this clonotype. The rearrangement uses TRBV7-9 and TRBJ2-2; 8 bases match TRBD1. This CDR3 has 15 amino acids. Germline V gene sequence: CDR1 SEHNR, CDR2 FQNEAQ (reference sequence). Unmatched junction bases numbered 8, after V lost 5 bases and J lost 6 bases. Here the CDR3 DNA reads TGTGCCAGCAGCCCCCCGGACAGGGAACCCGGGGAGCTGTTTTTT. This codes for CASSPPDREPGELFF.

This clonotype was counted many times. J is TRBJ2-2 and V is TRBV5-6, with 7 bases that match TRBD1. The germline V gene has CDR1 SGHDT and CDR2 YYEEEE. The CDR3 has 15 amino acids. Trimming took 0 bases from V and 5 from J; bases not matched to a gene: 4. CDR3 nucleotide sequence: TGTGCCAGCAGCTTGGTGGCAGGGGGAACCGGGGAGCTGTTTTTT. Translating gives CASSLVAGGTGELFF.

This clonotype was picked up a small number of times. The V call is TRBV5-1, the J call TRBJ1-1, with no clear D. Trimming removed 3 bases from V and 0 bases from J, with 9 bases in between. Germline V gives CDR1 SGHRS, CDR2 YFSETQ. This CDR3 is built from 14 residues. The CDR3 region has the DNA TGCGCCAGCAGCTCGGAGGTCTTGAACACTGAAGCTTTCTTT. Translating it yields CASSSEVLNTEAFF.